Listed below are T cell receptor beta chains from one sample, sequenced in a study of CD8 T cells in Susac syndrome. TCRdb re-analysed the immunoSEQ multiplex PCR reads in MiXCR, keeping a single row per CDR3 protein. Here the sample spans roughly 130,000 distinct CDR3 sequences, around 96% being singletons. The sequenced sample consisted of CD4+ T cells from PBMCs. The receptor set was obtained from a human donor with multiple sclerosis. Each CDR3 is given with its conserved first and last residue. D genes are given only for firm matches. For some rows the clone size is stated as once, few or many, or as a class when expanded; others skip it.

V gene	D gene	J gene	clone size	CDR3 DNA	CDR3 protein
TRBV3-1	-	TRBJ1-2	-	TGTGCCAGCAGCCAAGGTACCAAGAGCGGCTACACCTTC	CASSQGTKSGYTF
TRBV3-1	TRBD1	TRBJ2-7	-	TGTGCCAGCAGCCAAGAAGGGACAGTACCCTACGAGCAGTACTTC	CASSQEGTVPYEQYF
TRBV30	TRBD1	TRBJ1-2	once	TGTGCCTGGAGTGGACAGGGGACTAACTATGGCTACACCTTC	CAWSGQGTNYGYTF
TRBV3-1	TRBD1	TRBJ1-2	-	TGTGCCAGCAGCGAACAGGGGATAGGTGGCTACACCTTC	CASSEQGIGGYTF
TRBV29-1	-	TRBJ1-5	once	TGCAGCGTTGTGGATAGGGGGGGCAATCAGCCCCAGCATTTT	CSVVDRGGNQPQHF
TRBV9	-	TRBJ1-2	-	TGTGCCAGCAGCGCCCACTTGGATGGCTACACCTTC	CASSAHLDGYTF
TRBV29-1	-	TRBJ1-1	-	TGCAGCGTATTCCGAGGTGGCAGGGTGGGCACTGAAGCTTTCTTT	CSVFRGGRVGTEAFF
TRBV29-1	-	TRBJ1-2	-	TGCAGCGCGGATCCACAGAGAAATAACTATGGCTACACCTTC	CSADPQRNNYGYTF
TRBV20-1	TRBD2	TRBJ2-3	once	TGCAGTACTCGGTGGCGGGGGGACACAGATACGCAGTATTTT	CSTRWRGDTDTQYF
TRBV24-1	TRBD1	TRBJ2-1	once	TGTGCCACCAGTGCTATGGGACAGGGGGCTCGCAATGAGCAGTTCTTC	CATSAMGQGARNEQFF
TRBV5-8	TRBD1	TRBJ1-1	-	TGTGCCAGCAGCCTTACGGACAGGGGTACGACTGAAGCTTTCTTT	CASSLTDRGTTEAFF
TRBV12-3/TRBV12-4	-	TRBJ2-2	-	TGTGCCAGCACCCTTCATACGGCCGGGGAGCTGTTTTTT	CASTLHTAGELFF
TRBV28	TRBD1	TRBJ2-3	once	TGTGCCAGCAGTGGAGGGACAGGGGGGTACGTTACGCAGTATTTT	CASSGGTGGYVTQYF
TRBV7-9	TRBD1	TRBJ2-7	-	TGTGCCAGCAGCATTAGACAGGGGGTCTACGAGCAGTACTTC	CASSIRQGVYEQYF
TRBV28	TRBD2	TRBJ2-1	-	TGTGCCAGCAGTTTATACCCGGGAGGGACCTACAATGAGCAGTTCTTC	CASSLYPGGTYNEQFF
TRBV9	-	TRBJ2-2	-	TGTGCCAGCAGCCCCTTGGGCAGGGCGAGCACCGGGGAGCTGTTTTTT	CASSPLGRASTGELFF
TRBV28	TRBD1	TRBJ2-5	-	TGTGCCAGCAGATCACAGGGGAATAGGGTGGGCCAAGAGACCCAGTACTTC	CASRSQGNRVGQETQYF
TRBV3-1	TRBD1	TRBJ1-2	-	TGTGCCAGCAGCCATCCGACAGGGATCGTCCATGGCTACACCTTC	CASSHPTGIVHGYTF
TRBV7-2	-	TRBJ2-1	-	TGTGCCAGCAGCTTTAATCGCCTAGCGCCGAGCTCCTACAATGAGCAGTTCTTC	CASSFNRLAPSSYNEQFF
TRBV30	-	TRBJ2-2	-	TGTGCCTGGAGTCGGGCCGGGGAGCTGTTTTTT	CAWSRAGELFF
TRBV14	-	TRBJ2-1	once	TGTGCCAGCAGCCAAGCGCAGTCCTTTTGGACGCCAAAAGTTAACAATGAGCAGTTCTTC	CASSQAQSFWTPKVNNEQFF
TRBV5-4	-	TRBJ2-7	-	TGTGCCAGCAGTACGCAGGGCGGCGGATACTACGAGCAGTACTTC	CASSTQGGGYYEQYF
TRBV28	-	TRBJ2-5	-	TGTGCCAGCAGCCGCCCCCGGGGGCAAGAGACCCAGTACTTC	CASSRPRGQETQYF
TRBV6-5	-	TRBJ1-5	-	TGTGCCATGTTCAGTCGGGCTAGGGATCAGCCCCAGCATTTT	CAMFSRARDQPQHF
TRBV2	-	TRBJ2-5	-	TGTGCCAGCTACCAGCGCCAAGAGACCCAGTACTTC	CASYQRQETQYF
TRBV24-1	-	TRBJ1-5	-	TGTGCCACCAGTGATTTGGGGCTGAACCAGCCCCAGCATTTT	CATSDLGLNQPQHF
TRBV29-1	-	TRBJ1-2	-	TGCAGCGTTTCGATGCCTAACTATGGCTACACCTTC	CSVSMPNYGYTF
TRBV13	-	TRBJ2-1	-	TGTGCCAGCCTCCGCTCCATGGACTACAATGAGCAGTTCTTC	CASLRSMDYNEQFF
TRBV20-1	TRBD1	TRBJ2-2	-	TGCAGTGCCTCGGGACAGCTGAACACCGGGGAGCTGTTTTTT	CSASGQLNTGELFF
TRBV5-1	-	TRBJ2-3	-	TGCGCCAGCTGCCTAGGGACCCACACAGATACGCAGTATTTT	CASCLGTHTDTQYF
TRBV11-2	-	TRBJ2-4	-	TGTGCCAGCACCGCTCCGGGACTTCCAGCCAAAAACATTCAGTACTTC	CASTAPGLPAKNIQYF
TRBV6-2/TRBV6-3	TRBD1	TRBJ1-1	-	TGTGCCAGCAGTCCATCCTTGACAGGGGTTTCGTCGAACACTGAAGCTTTCTTT	CASSPSLTGVSSNTEAFF
TRBV12-3/TRBV12-4	-	TRBJ2-1	-	TGTGCCAGCAGCCCTCAGCACGGGGACAATGAGCAGTTCTTC	CASSPQHGDNEQFF
TRBV7-2	TRBD2	TRBJ2-3	-	TGTGCCAGCAGCTTAGGATTAGGTAGCGGGAGCACAGATACGCAGTATTTT	CASSLGLGSGSTDTQYF